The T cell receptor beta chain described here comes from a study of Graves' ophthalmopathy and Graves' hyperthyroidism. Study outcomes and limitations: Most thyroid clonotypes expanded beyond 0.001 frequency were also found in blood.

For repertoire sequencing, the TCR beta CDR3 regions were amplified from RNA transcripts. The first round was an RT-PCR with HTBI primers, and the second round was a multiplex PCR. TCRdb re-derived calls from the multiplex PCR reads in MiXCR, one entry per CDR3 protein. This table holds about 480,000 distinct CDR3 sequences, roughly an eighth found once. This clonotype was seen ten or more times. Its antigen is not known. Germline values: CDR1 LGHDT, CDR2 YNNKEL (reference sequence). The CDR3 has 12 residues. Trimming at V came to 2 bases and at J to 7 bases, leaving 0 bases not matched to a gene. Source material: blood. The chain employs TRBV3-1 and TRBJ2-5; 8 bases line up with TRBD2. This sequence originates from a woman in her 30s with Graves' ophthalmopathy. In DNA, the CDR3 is TGTGCCAGCAGCCAACGGGGGGGGACCCAGTACTTC. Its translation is CASSQRGGTQYF.